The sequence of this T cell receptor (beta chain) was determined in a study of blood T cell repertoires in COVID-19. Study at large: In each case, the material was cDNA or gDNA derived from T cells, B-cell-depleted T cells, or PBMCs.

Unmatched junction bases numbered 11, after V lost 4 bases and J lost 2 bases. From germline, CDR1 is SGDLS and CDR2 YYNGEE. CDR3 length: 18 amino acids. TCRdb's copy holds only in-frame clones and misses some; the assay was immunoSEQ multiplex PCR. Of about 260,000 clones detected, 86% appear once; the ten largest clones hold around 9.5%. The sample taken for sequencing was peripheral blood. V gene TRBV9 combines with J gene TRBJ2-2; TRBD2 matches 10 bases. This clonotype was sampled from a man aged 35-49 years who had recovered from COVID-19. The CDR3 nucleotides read TGTGCCAGCAGCCCCCTGCCTAGCGGGGGACTAAACACCGGGGAGCTGTTTTTT. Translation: CASSPLPSGGLNTGELFF. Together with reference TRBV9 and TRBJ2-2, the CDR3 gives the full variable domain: DSGVTQTPKHLITATGQRVTLRCSPRSGDLSVYWYQQSLDQGLQFLIQYYNGEERAKGNILERFSAQQFPDLHSELNLSSLELGDSALYFCASSPLPSGGLNTGELFFGEGSRLTVL.